The 12 T cell receptor beta chains presented below share a single source sample, sequenced in a study of T cells in Graves' hyperthyroidism and ophthalmopathy (dated by TCRdb to the late 2010s). Libraries were built with multiplex PCR. For sequencing, an Illumina HiSeq 2000 was employed. The TCR beta CDR3 regions were amplified from RNA transcripts. The TCR CDR3 was subjected to a first round of RT-PCR using the HTBI primer set and the Qiagen OneStep RT-PCR kit. In TCRdb, the public reads were trimmed at Q25 with fastp and aligned with MiXCR, with productive beta chains retained. Identical CDR3 protein sequences are pooled into one entry, listed with their most common genes and DNA. Counted in this sample were almost 600,000 distinct CDR3 sequences; approximately 15% of them appeared once. Of the sample, 5.8% falls within the top ten clones. The sample consisted of blood. The source of these receptors is a woman aged 25-40 years with Graves' hyperthyroidism that later progressed to Graves' ophthalmopathy.

There are a few counts of this clonotype. The V and J genes are TRBV4-2 and TRBJ2-1; tentatively, D is TRBD2 (6 bases). Trimming left V 2 bases short and J 7 bases short, with 15 bases between. Germline loops: CDR1 LGHNA, CDR2 YNFKEQ. This CDR3 has 15 amino acids. CDR3 loop: CASSQSRIAENEQFF. CDR3 coding DNA: TGTGCCAGCAGCCAATCAAGAATAGCGGAAAATGAGCAGTTCTTC.

This clonotype showed up many times. The chain employs TRBV2 and TRBJ2-2; TRBD1 is a possible D gene (6 bases). Germline CDR1 and CDR2: SNHLY and FYNNEI. Deletions cut 8 bases from V and 5 bases from J, with 9 bases between. The length of the CDR3 is 12 residues. The CDR3: CASLRGTGELFF. In DNA, the CDR3 is TGTGCCAGCCTAAGGGGGACCGGGGAGCTGTTTTTT.

V gene TRBV5-5 combines with J gene TRBJ1-3; D is unclear. CDR1 SGHKS and CDR2 YYEKEE come from the germline V gene (reference sequence). The V end lost 3 bases, the J end lost 0 bases, and 10 bases lay between the germline ends. This CDR3 contains 15 residues. The CDR3 coding sequence is TGTGCCAGCAGCTCTACAGTCTTCTCTGGAAACACCATATATTTT. This gives the protein CASSSTVFSGNTIYF.

This clonotype was seen ten or more times. The rearrangement links TRBV20-1 to TRBJ2-3; the D call may be TRBD1 or TRBD2 (5 bases each). Germline CDR1 DFQATT, CDR2 SNEGSKA (reference sequence). This CDR3 is built from 16 residues. The V end was cut by 3 bases, the J end by 0 bases, with 16 bases between. The DNA for the CDR3 is TGCAGTGCTAGTGGGGGTCTTGGTTTTAGCACAGATACGCAGTATTTT. Translating gives CSASGGLGFSTDTQYF.

This clonotype was observed at least ten times. V usage is TRBV12-3 or TRBV12-4 and J usage is TRBJ1-4, with D hard to call. Trimming removed 6 bases from V and 0 bases from J, with 11 bases in between. The CDR3 has 15 residues. The CDR3 DNA is TGTGCCAGCAGCCCTCTCGGGACAACTAATGAAAAACTGTTTTTT. The encoded protein is CASSPLGTTNEKLFF.

This clonotype appeared many times. V is TRBV30 and J is TRBJ1-1, with D uncertain. Looked up from germline, CDR1 is GTSNPN and CDR2 is SVGIG (reference sequence). V dropped 4 bases and J dropped 0 bases, with 12 bases sitting between them. CDR3 length: 14 amino acids. DNA for the CDR3: TGTGCCTGGATTTCCGGGCGGATGAACACTGAAGCTTTCTTT. As protein: CAWISGRMNTEAFF.

To note about this clonotype: At one boundary the junction diverges from the germline segment, which might be a read error. The chain joins TRBV18 to TRBJ2-3; tentative D call: TRBD2 (6 bases). CDR3 length: 14 residues. CDR1 is KGHSH, CDR2 LQKENI, per germline. The CDR3 is CASSPGLGEDTQCF. The CDR3 DNA sequence: TGTGCCAGCTCACCAGGTTTGGGGGAGGATACGCAGTGTTTT.

This clonotype was seen repeatedly, ten times or more. V gene TRBV4-1 combines with J gene TRBJ2-7; D is uncertain. The CDR3 consists of 15 residues. Trimming took off 6 bases at V and 6 bases at J, with 21 bases between the two ends. Germline loops: CDR1 MGHRA, CDR2 YSYEKL. CDR3 sequence reads: CASSHALGSVREQYF. CDR3 coding DNA: TGCGCCAGCAGTCATGCCTTAGGGTCGGTTCGCGAGCAGTACTTC.

The V and J genes are TRBV20-1 and TRBJ1-4; D ambiguous. The germline V and J ends were trimmed by 0 bases and 4 bases, with 9 bases remaining between them. Germline V gene lookup returns CDR1 DFQATT and CDR2 SNEGSKA (reference sequence). This CDR3 has 14 amino acids. CDR3 nucleotides: TGCAGTGCTAGAGACAGGACGTTTAATGAAAAACTGTTTTTT. Its protein product is CSARDRTFNEKLFF.

The gene calls are TRBV6-5 and TRBJ1-1; maybe TRBD1 (5 bases). The CDR3 is made up of 17 amino acids. Germline V gene lookup returns CDR1 MNHEY and CDR2 SVGAGI. The V end was cut by 0 bases, the J end by 5 bases, with 19 bases between. The CDR3, as DNA: TGTGCCAGCAGTTACTCGGGGGGTGGGGGGAGATGGACTGAAGCTTTCTTT. Translating it yields CASSYSGGGGRWTEAFF.

This clonotype was seen a few times. CDR3: CSVAPIQGGGEETQYF. CDR3 coding DNA: TGCAGCGTTGCCCCAATACAGGGTGGGGGGGAAGAGACCCAGTACTTC. The chain links TRBV29-1 to TRBJ2-5; tentative D call: TRBD2 (7 bases). Germline CDR1 is SQVTM and CDR2 is ANQGSEA. The CDR3 has 16 residues. The V gene lost 4 bases and the J gene lost 3 bases, with 21 bases spanning the gap.

The rearrangement uses TRBV29-1 and TRBJ2-2; D is unresolved. The germline V gene has CDR1 SQVTM and CDR2 ANQGSEA. This CDR3 spans 14 amino acids. The V end was cut by 7 bases, the J end by 5 bases, with 17 bases between. CDR3 protein: CSAEEGMRTGELFF. The DNA of the CDR3 is TGCAGCGCTGAGGAAGGCATGAGGACCGGGGAGCTGTTTTTT.